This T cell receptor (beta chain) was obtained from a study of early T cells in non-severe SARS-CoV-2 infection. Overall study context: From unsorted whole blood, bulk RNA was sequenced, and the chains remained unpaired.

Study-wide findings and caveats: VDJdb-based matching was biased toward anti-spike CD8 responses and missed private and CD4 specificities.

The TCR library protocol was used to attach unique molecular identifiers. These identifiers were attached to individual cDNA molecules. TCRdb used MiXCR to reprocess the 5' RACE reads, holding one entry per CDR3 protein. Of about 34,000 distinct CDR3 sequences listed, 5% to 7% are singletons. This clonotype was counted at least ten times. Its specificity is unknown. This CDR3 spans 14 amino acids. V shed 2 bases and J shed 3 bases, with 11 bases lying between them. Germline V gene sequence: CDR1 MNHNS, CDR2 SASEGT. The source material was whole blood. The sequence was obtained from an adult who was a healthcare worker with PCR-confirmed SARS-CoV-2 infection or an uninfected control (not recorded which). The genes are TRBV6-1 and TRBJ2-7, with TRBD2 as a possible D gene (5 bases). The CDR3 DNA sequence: TGTGCCAGCAGTGAACCCGGACGGGGCTACGAGCAGTACTTC. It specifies CASSEPGRGYEQYF.